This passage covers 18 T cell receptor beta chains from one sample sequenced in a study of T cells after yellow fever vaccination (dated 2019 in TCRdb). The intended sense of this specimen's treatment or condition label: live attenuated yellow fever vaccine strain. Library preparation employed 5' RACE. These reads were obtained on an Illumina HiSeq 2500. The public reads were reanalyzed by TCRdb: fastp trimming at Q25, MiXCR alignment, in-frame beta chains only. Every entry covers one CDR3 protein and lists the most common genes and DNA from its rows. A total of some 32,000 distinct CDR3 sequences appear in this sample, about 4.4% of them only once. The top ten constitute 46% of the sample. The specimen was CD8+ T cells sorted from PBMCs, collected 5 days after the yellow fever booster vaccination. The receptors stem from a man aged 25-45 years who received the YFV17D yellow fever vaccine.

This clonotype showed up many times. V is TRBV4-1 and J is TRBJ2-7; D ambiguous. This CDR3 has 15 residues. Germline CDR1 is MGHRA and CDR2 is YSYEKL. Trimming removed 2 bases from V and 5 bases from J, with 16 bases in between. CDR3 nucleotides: TGCGCCAGCAGCCAACAATACCCTGACGGACACGAGCAGTACTTC. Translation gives CASSQQYPDGHEQYF.

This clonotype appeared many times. The DNA of the CDR3 is TGCGCCAGCAGCTCGGGAGCGGGGCCCCACGAGCAGTACTTC. Its translation is CASSSGAGPHEQYF. This chain links TRBV5-1 with TRBJ2-7; 7 nucleotides align to TRBD2. The germline V gene encodes CDR1 SGHRS and CDR2 YFSETQ. After removal of 3 bases from V and 5 bases from J, the junction contained 8 bases not matched to a gene. The CDR3 has 14 residues.

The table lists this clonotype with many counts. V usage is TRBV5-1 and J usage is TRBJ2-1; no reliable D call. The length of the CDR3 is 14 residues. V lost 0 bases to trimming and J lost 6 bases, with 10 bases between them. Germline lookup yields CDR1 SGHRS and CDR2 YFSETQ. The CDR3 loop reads CASSLAVNGNEQFF. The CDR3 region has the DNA TGCGCCAGCAGCTTGGCCGTTAACGGCAATGAGCAGTTCTTC.

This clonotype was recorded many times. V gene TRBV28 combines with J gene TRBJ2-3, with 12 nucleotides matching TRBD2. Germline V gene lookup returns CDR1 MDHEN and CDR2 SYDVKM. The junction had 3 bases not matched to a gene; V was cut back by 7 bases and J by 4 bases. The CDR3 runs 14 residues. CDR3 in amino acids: CASTSGRAADTQYF. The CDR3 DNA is TGTGCCAGCACTAGCGGGAGGGCCGCAGATACGCAGTATTTT.

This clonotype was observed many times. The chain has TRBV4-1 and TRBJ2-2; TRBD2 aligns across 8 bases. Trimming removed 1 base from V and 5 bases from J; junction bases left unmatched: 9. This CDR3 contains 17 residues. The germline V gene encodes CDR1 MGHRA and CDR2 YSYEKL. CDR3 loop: CASSQGEGREETGELFF. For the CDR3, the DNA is TGCGCCAGCAGCCAAGGAGAGGGGCGGGAGGAGACCGGGGAGCTGTTTTTT.

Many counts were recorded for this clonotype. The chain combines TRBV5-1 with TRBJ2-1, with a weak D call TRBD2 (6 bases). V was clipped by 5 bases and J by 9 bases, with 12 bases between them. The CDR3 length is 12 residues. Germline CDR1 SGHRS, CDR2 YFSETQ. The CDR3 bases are TGCGCCAGCAGGGGGGGACGGGGTGAGCAGTTCTTC. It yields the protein CASRGGRGEQFF.

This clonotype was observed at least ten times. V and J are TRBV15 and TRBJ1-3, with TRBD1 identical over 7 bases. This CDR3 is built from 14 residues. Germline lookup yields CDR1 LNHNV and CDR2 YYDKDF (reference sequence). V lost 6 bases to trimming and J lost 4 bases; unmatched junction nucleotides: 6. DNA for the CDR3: TGTGCCACCAGTAACAGGGGACCCGGAAACACCATATATTTT. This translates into CATSNRGPGNTIYF. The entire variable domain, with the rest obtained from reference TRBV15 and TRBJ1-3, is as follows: DAMVIQNPRYQVTQFGKPVTLSCSQTLNHNVMYWYQQKSSQAPKLLFHYYDKDFNNEADTPDNFQSRRPNTSFCFLDIRSPGLGDTAMYLCATSNRGPGNTIYFGEGSWLTVV.

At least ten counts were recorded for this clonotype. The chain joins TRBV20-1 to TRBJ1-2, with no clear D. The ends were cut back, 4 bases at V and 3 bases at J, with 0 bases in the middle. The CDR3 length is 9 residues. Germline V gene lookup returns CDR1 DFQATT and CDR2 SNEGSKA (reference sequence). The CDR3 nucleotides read TGCAGTGCTAACTATGGCTACACCTTC. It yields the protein CSANYGYTF.

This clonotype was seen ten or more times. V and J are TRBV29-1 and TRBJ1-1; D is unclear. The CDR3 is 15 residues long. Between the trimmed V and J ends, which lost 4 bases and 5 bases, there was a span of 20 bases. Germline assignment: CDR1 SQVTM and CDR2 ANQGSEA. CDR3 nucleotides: TGCAGCGTTGGAAAAGGGAGGCAAGCACGGACTGAAGCTTTCTTT. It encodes CSVGKGRQARTEAFF.

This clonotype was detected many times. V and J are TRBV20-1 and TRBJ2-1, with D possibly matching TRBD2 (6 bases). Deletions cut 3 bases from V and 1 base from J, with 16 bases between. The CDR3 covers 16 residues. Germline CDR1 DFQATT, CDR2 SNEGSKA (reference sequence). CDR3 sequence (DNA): TGCAGTGCTAGGTTCCCCGCCGGGACTTCCTACAATGAGCAGTTCTTC. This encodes CSARFPAGTSYNEQFF.

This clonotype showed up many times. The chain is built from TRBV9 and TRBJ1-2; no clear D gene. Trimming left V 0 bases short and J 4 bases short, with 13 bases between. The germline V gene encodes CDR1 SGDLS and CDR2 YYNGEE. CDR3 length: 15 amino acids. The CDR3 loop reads CASSVAKVSIYGYTF. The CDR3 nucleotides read TGTGCCAGCAGCGTAGCCAAGGTTTCGATCTATGGCTACACCTTC. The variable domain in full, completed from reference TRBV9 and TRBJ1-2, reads DSGVTQTPKHLITATGQRVTLRCSPRSGDLSVYWYQQSLDQGLQFLIQYYNGEERAKGNILERFSAQQFPDLHSELNLSSLELGDSALYFCASSVAKVSIYGYTFGSGTRLTVV.

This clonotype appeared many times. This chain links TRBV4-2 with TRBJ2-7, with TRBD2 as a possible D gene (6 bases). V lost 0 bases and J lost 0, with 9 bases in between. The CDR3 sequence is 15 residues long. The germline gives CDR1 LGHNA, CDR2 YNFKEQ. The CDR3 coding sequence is TGTGCCAGCAGCCAAGAGGTGGGAGGCTCCTACGAGCAGTACTTC. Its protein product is CASSQEVGGSYEQYF.

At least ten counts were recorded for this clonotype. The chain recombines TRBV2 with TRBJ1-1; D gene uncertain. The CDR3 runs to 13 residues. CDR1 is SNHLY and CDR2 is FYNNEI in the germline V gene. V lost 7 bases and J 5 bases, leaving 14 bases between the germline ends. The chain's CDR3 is CASIEVVGTEAFF. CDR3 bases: TGTGCCAGCATCGAGGTTGTTGGGACTGAAGCTTTCTTT.

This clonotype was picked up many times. CDR3 sequence (DNA): TGCGCCAGCAGCCCGCGTGGAGGGGGGGGGTGGACTGAAGCTTTCTTT. Translating it yields CASSPRGGGGWTEAFF. The chain carries TRBV5-1 and TRBJ1-1; tentative D call: TRBD1 (6 bases). The CDR3 sequence is 16 residues long. Per germline, CDR1 SGHRS and CDR2 YFSETQ. Trimming left V 4 bases short and J 5 bases short, with 21 bases between.

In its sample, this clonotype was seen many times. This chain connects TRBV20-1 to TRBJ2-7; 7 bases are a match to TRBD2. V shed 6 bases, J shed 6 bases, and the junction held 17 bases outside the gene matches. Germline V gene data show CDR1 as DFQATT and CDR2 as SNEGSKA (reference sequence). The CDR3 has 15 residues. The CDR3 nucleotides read TGCAGTGCCCCCCGAGTAGCGGGTAACTCCGGCGAGCAGTACTTC. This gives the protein CSAPRVAGNSGEQYF.

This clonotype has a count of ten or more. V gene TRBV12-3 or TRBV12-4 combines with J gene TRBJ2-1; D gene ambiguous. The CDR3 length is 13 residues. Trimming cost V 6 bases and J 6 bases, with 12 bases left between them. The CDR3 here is CASSYNPGNEQFF. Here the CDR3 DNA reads TGTGCCAGCAGCTATAATCCCGGCAATGAGCAGTTCTTC.

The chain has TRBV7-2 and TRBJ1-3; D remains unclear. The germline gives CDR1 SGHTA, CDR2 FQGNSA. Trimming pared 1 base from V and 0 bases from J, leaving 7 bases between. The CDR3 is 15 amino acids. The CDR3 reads CASSLDAGSGNTIYF. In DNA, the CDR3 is TGTGCCAGCAGCTTAGATGCTGGCTCTGGAAACACCATATATTTT.

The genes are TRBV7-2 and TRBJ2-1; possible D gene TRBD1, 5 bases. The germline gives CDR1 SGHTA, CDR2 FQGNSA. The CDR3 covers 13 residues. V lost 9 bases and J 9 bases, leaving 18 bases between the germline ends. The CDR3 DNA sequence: TGTGCCAGTCAGGGCTCTCAATCACGTGAGCAGTTCTTC. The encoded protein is CASQGSQSREQFF.